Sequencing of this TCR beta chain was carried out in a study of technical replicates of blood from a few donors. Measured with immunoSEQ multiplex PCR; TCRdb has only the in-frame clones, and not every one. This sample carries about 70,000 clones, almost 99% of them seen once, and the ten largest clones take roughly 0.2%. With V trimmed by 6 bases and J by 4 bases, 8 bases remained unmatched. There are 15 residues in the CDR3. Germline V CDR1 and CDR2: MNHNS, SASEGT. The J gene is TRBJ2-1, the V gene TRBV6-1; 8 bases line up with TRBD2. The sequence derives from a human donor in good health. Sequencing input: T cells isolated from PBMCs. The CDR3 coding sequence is TGTGCCAGCAGGGTGAGCGGGAGACTATACAATGAGCAGTTCTTC. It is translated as CASRVSGRLYNEQFF.